This T cell receptor (beta chain) originates from a study of shared clonotypes between healthy human individuals. Study background: For every donor, three CD4 naive, three CD4 memory, two CD8 naive and one CD8 memory plates were used.

Libraries were prepared by immunoSEQ multiplex PCR; TCRdb keeps only in-frame clonotypes and omits some of them. The sample has some 2,100,000 clones, around 95% seen once. Study conclusions and caveats: Generally, naive subsets (rather than memory subsets) showed larger estimated richness. Rarefaction analysis demonstrated incomplete sorted-subset sequencing notwithstanding large depth.

Researchers partitioned CD4+ cells into CD45RA+ naive and CD45RA-negative memory subsets. In regard to this clone: What it binds is not known.

The specimen was naive CD4+ T cells sorted from blood. Subset defined: CD45RA+ positively selected. The sequence came from a man aged 18 to 30 in good health.

The CDR3 here is CASSLWHGELFF. The CDR3 bases are TGTGCCAGCAGCTTGTGGCACGGGGAGCTGTTTTTT. The gene calls are TRBV5-4 and TRBJ2-2; D is ambiguous. Trimming removed 1 base at V and 7 bases at J, with 5 bases between. The CDR3 covers 12 residues. Germline CDR1 and CDR2: SGHNT and YYREEE (reference sequence).